A single T cell receptor (beta chain) is shown here with its context. This specimen belongs to a study of blood T cells in healthy people across ages. The use of a sample-barcoded 5' primer and a J-beta primer mix characterized a second PCR of roughly 7 to 11 cycles. TCRdb ran MiXCR on the 5' RACE reads and lists one entry per CDR3 protein. The repertoire holds around 900,000 distinct CDR3 sequences, with roughly 47% as singletons. This CDR3 contains 19 residues. The V segment lost 3 bases and the J segment 3 bases; nucleotides outside the gene matches: 15. Germline assignment: CDR1 LGHNA and CDR2 YNFKEQ.

The receptor was isolated from a woman aged 60-75 years in good health. Sequenced sample: blood. This chain joins TRBV4-2 and TRBJ1-4, with TRBD1 matching over 8 bases. This CDR3 is CASSQEGAGGAGANEKLFF. The CDR3 nucleotides read TGTGCCAGCAGCCAGGAAGGGGCAGGGGGCGCGGGTGCTAATGAAAAACTGTTTTTT.